The 6 T cell receptor beta chains below come from one sample, sequenced in a study of shared clonotypes between healthy human individuals. Libraries were prepared by immunoSEQ multiplex PCR; TCRdb keeps only in-frame clonotypes and omits some of them. The sample shows 1,500,000 or so clones, just under 99% of them seen only once. The sequenced sample consisted of naive CD4+ T cells sorted from blood. Indicated subset: CD45RA+ positively selected. The receptors come from a man aged 30-40 years in good health.

This chain connects TRBV6-5 to TRBJ2-7; TRBD1 matches 8 bases. The CDR3 is 15 amino acids. CDR1 MNHEY and CDR2 SVGAGI come from the germline V gene. J lost 2 bases, V lost 6 bases, and 9 bases had no gene match. The CDR3 spells CASRSSGTGTYEQYF. In nucleotides, the CDR3 is TGTGCCAGCAGATCCTCCGGGACAGGTACCTACGAGCAGTACTTC.

The gene calls are TRBV4-3 and TRBJ2-7; 8 nucleotides match TRBD2. The V gene's germline CDR1 is LGHNA and CDR2 YSLEER. This CDR3 has 18 residues. V lost 4 bases to trimming and J lost 0 bases; unmatched junction nucleotides: 14. The CDR3 DNA follows: TGCGCCAGCAGCCCGGGAGGGCCGGGGCGGATAAACTCCTACGAGCAGTACTTC. Its translation: CASSPGGPGRINSYEQYF.

This chain connects TRBV5-1 to TRBJ2-3; TRBD1 might be the D (8 bases). Germline V lookup: CDR1 SGHRS, CDR2 YFSETQ. Trimming removed 3 bases from V and 9 bases from J, with 20 bases in between. CDR3 length: 15 amino acids. The CDR3 here is CASSSPRTGRVTQYF. CDR3 DNA sequence: TGCGCCAGCAGCTCCCCCCGGACAGGGAGGGTGACGCAGTATTTT.

This clone was recorded only once. The chain employs TRBV6-5 and TRBJ2-7; 10 bases align to TRBD2. The CDR3 is 14 amino acids. Germline V gene data show CDR1 as MNHEY and CDR2 as SVGAGI. With 4 bases clipped from V and 7 bases from J, the junction kept 7 bases outside the gene matches. This CDR3 reads CASSSTLAGEEQYF. CDR3 DNA: TGTGCCAGCAGTTCGACGCTAGCGGGGGAAGAGCAGTACTTC.

This chain links TRBV5-4 with TRBJ2-3; D is unclear. This CDR3 region has 16 residues. CDR1 and CDR2 from the germline V gene are SGHNT and YYREEE (reference sequence). V lost 2 bases, J lost 4 bases, and 17 bases lay in between. The CDR3 region is CASSFHGGSPADTQYF. The CDR3 coding sequence is TGTGCCAGCAGCTTCCATGGTGGTAGCCCCGCAGATACGCAGTATTTT.

Concerning this clone: Other DNA sequences within the sample encode an identical CDR3. The V gene is TRBV18, the J gene TRBJ1-4; D unresolved. The germline V and J ends were trimmed by 1 base and 4 bases, with 4 bases remaining between them. Per the germline V gene, CDR1 is KGHSH and CDR2 is LQKENI. The CDR3 contains 13 residues. In DNA form, the CDR3 reads TGTGCCAGCTCACCACTTCTTAATGAAAAACTGTTTTTT. Translating gives CASSPLLNEKLFF.